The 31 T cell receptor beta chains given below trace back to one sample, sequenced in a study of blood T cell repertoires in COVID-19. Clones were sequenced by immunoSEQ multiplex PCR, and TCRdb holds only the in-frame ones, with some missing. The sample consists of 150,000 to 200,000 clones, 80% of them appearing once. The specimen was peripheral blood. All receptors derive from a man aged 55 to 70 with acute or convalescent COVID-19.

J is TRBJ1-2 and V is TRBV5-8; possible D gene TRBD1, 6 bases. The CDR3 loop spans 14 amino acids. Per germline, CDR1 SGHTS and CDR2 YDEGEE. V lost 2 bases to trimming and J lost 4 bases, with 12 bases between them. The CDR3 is CASSLGGIPYGYTF. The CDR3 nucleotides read TGTGCCAGCAGCTTAGGGGGAATTCCCTATGGCTACACCTTC.

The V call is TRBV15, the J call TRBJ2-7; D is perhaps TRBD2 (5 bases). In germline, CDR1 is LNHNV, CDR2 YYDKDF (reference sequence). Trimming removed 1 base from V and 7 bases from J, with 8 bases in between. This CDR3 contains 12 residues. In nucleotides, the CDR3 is TGTGCCACCAGCAGAGCGGGGAGTGAGCAGTACTTC. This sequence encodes CATSRAGSEQYF.

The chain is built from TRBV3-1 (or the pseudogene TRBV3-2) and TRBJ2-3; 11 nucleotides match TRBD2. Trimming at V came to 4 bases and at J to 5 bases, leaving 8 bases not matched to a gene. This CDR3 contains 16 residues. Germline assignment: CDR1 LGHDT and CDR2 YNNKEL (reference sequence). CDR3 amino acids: CASSPLAGGVGDTQYF. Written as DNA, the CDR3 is TGTGCCAGCAGCCCTCTAGCGGGGGGTGTGGGAGATACGCAGTATTTT.

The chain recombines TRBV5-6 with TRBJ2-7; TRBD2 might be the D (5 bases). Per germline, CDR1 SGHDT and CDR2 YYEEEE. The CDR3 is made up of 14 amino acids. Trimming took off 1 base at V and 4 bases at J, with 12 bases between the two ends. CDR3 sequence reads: CASSLRLAVYEQYF. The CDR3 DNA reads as TGTGCCAGCAGCTTGCGTCTAGCAGTTTACGAGCAGTACTTC.

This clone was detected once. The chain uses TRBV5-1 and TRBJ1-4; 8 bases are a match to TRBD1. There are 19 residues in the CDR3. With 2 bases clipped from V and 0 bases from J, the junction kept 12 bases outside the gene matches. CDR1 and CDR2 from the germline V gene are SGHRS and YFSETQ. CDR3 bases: TGCGCCAGCAGCTTAGCTCAGGGGGCCATGTACGCAACTAATGAAAAACTGTTTTTT. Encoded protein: CASSLAQGAMYATNEKLFF.

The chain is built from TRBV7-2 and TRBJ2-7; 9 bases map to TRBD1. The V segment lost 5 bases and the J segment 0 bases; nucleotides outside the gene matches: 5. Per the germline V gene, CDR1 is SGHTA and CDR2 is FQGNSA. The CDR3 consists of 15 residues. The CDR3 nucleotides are TGTGCCAGCAGCCAGGGACAGGGATACTCCTACGAGCAGTACTTC. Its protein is CASSQGQGYSYEQYF.

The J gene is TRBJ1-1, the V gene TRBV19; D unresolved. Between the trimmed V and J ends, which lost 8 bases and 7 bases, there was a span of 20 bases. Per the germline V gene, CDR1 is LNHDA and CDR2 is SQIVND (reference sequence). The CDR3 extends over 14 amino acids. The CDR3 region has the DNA TGTGCCAGTCGGCCAGGCGACACCATGAATGAAGCTTTCTTT. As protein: CASRPGDTMNEAFF.

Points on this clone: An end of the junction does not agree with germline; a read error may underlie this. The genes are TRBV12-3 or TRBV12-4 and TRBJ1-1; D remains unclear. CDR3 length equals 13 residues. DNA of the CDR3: TGTGTCAGCAGTTTAGTCGTATACACTGAAGCTTTCTTT. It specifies CVSSLVVYTEAFF.

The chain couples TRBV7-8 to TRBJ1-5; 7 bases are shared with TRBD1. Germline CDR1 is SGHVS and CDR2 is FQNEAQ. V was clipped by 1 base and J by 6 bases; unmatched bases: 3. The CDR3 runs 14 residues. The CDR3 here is CASSLDPGGQPQHF. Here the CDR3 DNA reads TGTGCCAGCAGCTTAGATCCAGGGGGTCAGCCCCAGCATTTT.

CDR3 loop: CASSSLSANSYNEQFF. The CDR3 DNA reads as TGTGCCAGCAGTTCCCTTAGCGCGAACTCCTACAATGAGCAGTTCTTC. The rearrangement joins TRBV28 to TRBJ2-1, with a possible D match to TRBD2 (5 bases). The CDR3 length is 16 residues. Trimming removed 4 bases at V and 0 bases at J, with 13 bases between. Germline V CDR1 and CDR2: MDHEN, SYDVKM.

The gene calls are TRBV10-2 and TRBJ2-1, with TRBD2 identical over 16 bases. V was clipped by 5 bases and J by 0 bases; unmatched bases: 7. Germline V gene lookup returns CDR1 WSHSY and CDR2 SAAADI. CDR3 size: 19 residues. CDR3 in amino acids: CASSPAGLAGGSSYNEQFF. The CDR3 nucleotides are TGCGCCAGCAGTCCGGCGGGACTAGCGGGAGGGAGCTCCTACAATGAGCAGTTCTTC.

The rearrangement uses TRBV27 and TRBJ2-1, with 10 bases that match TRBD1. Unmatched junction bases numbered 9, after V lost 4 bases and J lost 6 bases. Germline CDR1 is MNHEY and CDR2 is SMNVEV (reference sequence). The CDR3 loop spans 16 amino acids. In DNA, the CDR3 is TGTGCCAGCAGTTCAACGACAGGGGGCGCGACCAATGAGCAGTTCTTC. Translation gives CASSSTTGGATNEQFF.

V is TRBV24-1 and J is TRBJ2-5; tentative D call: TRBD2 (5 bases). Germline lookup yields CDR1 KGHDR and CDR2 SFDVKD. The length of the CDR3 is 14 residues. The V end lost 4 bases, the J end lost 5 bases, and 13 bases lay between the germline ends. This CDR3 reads CATSDPRGGETQYF. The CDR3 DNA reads TGTGCCACCAGTGACCCCCGCGGAGGTGAGACCCAGTACTTC.

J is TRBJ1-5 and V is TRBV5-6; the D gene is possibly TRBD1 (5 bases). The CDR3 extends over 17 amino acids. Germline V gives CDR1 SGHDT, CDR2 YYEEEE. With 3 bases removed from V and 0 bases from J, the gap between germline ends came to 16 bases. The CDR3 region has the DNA TGTGCCAGCAGCTCTCGACAGAGACCCCTTAGCAATCAGCCCCAGCATTTT. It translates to CASSSRQRPLSNQPQHF. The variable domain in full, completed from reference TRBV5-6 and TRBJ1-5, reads DAGVTQSPTHLIKTRGQQVTLRCSPKSGHDTVSWYQQALGQGPQFIFQYYEEEERQRGNFPDRFSGHQFPNYSSELNVNALLLGDSALYLCASSSRQRPLSNQPQHFGDGTRLSIL.

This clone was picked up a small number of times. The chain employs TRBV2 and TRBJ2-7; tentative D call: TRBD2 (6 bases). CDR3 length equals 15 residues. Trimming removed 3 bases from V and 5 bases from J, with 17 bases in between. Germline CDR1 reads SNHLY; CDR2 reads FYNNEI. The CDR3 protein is CASSDTLAQPDEQYF. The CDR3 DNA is TGTGCCAGCAGTGATACACTAGCCCAGCCCGACGAGCAGTACTTC.

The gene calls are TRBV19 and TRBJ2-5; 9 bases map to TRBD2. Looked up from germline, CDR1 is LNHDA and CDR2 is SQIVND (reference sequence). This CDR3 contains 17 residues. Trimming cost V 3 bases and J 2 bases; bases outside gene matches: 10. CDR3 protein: CASSIKNSGSWQETQYF. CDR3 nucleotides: TGTGCCAGTAGTATCAAGAATAGCGGGAGCTGGCAAGAGACCCAGTACTTC.

As DNA, the CDR3 is TGTGCCAGCAGTGAGAGGCCCGGGGAGCTGTTTTTT. Translating gives CASSERPGELFF. The V call is TRBV6-1, the J call TRBJ2-2; D call uncertain. CDR1 is MNHNS and CDR2 is SASEGT in the germline V gene. The CDR3 has 12 amino acids. V lost 3 bases to trimming and J lost 6 bases, with 5 bases between them.

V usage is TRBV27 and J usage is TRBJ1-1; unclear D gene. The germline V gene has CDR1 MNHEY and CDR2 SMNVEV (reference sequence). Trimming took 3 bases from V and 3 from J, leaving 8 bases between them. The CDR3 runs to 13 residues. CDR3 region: CASSLTEYTEAFF. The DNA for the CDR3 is TGTGCCAGCAGTTTGACGGAGTACACTGAAGCTTTCTTT.

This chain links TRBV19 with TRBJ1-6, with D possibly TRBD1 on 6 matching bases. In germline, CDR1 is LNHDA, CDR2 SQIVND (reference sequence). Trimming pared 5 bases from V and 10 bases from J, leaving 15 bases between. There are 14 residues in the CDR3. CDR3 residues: CASSFGQINSPLHF. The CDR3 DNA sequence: TGTGCCAGTAGTTTCGGACAGATCAACTCACCCCTCCACTTT.

The CDR3 protein is CATSDTDRATDTQYF. The CDR3 bases are TGTGCCACCAGTGACACTGACAGGGCCACAGATACGCAGTATTTT. The J gene is TRBJ2-3, the V gene TRBV24-1, with TRBD1 matching 7 bases. Unmatched junction bases numbered 5, after V lost 4 bases and J lost 2 bases. Germline CDR1 KGHDR, CDR2 SFDVKD. There are 15 residues in the CDR3.

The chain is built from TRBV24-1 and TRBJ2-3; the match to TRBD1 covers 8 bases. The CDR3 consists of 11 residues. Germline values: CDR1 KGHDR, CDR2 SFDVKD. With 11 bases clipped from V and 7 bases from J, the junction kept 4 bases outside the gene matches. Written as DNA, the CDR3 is TGTGCCATCCGACAGGGGAATACGCAGTATTTT. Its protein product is CAIRQGNTQYF.

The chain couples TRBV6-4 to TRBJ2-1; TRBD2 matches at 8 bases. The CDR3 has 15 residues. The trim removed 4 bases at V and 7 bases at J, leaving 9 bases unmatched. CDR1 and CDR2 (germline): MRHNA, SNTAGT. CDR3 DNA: TGTGCCAGCAGTGTGGTAGCGGGATCGGTAAATGAGCAGTTCTTC. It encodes CASSVVAGSVNEQFF.

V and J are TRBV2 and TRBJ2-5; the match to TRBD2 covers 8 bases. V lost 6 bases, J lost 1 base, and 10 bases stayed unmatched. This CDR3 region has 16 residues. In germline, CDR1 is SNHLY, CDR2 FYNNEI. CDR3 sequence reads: CASRSGGGGSQETQYF. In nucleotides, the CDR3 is TGTGCCAGCAGATCGGGCGGCGGGGGGTCCCAAGAGACCCAGTACTTC.

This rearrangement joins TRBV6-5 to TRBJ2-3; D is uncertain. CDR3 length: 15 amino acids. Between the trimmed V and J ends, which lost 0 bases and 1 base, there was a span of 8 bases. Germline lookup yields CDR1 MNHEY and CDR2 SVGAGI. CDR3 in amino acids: CASSYSGGGTDTQYF. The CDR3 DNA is TGTGCCAGCAGTTACTCCGGTGGTGGCACAGATACGCAGTATTTT.

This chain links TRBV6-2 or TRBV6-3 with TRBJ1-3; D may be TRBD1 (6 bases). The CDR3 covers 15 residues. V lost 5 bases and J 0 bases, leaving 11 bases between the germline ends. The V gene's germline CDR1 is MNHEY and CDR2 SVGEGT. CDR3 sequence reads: CASSRQELSGNTIYF. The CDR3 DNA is TGTGCCAGCAGTCGACAGGAACTCTCTGGAAACACCATATATTTT.

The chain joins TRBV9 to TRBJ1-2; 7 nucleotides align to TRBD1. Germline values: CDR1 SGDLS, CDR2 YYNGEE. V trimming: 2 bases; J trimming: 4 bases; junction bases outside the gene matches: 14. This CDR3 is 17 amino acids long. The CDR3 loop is CASSVSGTELLPYGYTF. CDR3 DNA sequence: TGTGCCAGCAGCGTTTCCGGGACAGAGCTTCTTCCCTATGGCTACACCTTC.

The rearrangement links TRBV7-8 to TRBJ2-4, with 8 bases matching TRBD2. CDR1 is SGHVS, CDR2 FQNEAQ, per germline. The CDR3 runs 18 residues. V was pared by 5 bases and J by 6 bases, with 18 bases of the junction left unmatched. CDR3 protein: CASSAPRGTGGQGNIQYF. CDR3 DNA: TGTGCCAGCAGCGCCCCTCGGGGGACGGGGGGGCAGGGAAACATTCAGTACTTC.

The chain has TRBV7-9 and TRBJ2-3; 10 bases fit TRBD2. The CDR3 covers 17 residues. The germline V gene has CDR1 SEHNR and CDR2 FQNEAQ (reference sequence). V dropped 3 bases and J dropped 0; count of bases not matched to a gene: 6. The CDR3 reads CASSLFSGGMSTDTQYF. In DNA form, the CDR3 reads TGTGCCAGCAGCTTGTTTAGCGGGGGGATGAGCACAGATACGCAGTATTTT.

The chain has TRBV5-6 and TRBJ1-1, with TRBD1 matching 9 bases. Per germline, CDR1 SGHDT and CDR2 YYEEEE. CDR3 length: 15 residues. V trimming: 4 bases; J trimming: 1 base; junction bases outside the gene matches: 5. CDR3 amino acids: CASSPQGAQNTEAFF. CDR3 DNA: TGTGCCAGCAGCCCACAGGGGGCTCAGAACACTGAAGCTTTCTTT.

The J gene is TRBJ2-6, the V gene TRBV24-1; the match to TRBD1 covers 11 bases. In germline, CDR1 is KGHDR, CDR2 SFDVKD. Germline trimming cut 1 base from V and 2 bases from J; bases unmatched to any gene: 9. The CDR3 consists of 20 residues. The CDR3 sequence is CATSDFKAGTGGTGANVLTF. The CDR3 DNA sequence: TGTGCCACCAGTGATTTCAAAGCCGGGACAGGGGGAACTGGGGCCAACGTCCTGACTTTC.

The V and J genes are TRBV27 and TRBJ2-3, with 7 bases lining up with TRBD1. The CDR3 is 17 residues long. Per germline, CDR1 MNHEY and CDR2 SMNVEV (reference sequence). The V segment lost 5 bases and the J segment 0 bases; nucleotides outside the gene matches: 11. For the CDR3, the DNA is TGTGCCAGCAGTCCTTACAGGGGATCGGAAAGCACAGATACGCAGTATTTT. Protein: CASSPYRGSESTDTQYF.